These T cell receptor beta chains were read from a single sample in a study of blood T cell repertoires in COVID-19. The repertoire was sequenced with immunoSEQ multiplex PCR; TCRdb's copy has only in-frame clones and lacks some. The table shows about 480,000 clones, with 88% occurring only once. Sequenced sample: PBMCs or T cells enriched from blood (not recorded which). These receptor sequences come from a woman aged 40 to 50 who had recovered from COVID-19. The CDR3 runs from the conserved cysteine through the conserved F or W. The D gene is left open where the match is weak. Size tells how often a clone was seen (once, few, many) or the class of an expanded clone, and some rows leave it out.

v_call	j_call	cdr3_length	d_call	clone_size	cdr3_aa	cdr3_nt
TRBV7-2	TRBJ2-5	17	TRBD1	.	CASSIVRDSGLAETQYF	TGTGCCAGCAGCATCGTCCGGGACAGCGGATTGGCAGAGACCCAGTACTTC
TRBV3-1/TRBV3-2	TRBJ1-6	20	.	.	CASSQDERPLALIRNSPLHF	TGTGCCAGCAGCCAAGATGAGAGGCCCTTGGCCCTTATACGGAATTCACCCCTCCACTTT
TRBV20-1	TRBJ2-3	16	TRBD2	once	CSASRLAGIATDTQYF	TGCAGTGCTAGTCGTCTAGCGGGAATTGCCACAGATACGCAGTATTTT
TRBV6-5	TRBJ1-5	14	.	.	CASSNGGSGQPQHF	TGTGCCAGCTCTAACGGGGGTTCAGGTCAGCCCCAGCATTTT
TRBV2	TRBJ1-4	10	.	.	CASRGGELFF	TGTGCCAGCAGGGGGGGGGAACTGTTTTTT
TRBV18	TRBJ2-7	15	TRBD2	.	CASSPGLAVSYEQYF	TGTGCCAGCTCACCGGGACTAGCGGTCTCCTACGAGCAGTACTTC
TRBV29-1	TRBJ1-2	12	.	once	CSVFQGYYGYTF	TGCAGCGTTTTCCAGGGGTACTATGGCTACACCTTC
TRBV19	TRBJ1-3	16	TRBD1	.	CASSTPGQGSGNTIYF	TGTGCCAGTAGTACCCCGGGACAGGGATCTGGAAACACCATATATTTT
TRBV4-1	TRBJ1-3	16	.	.	CASSQGRASSGNTIYF	TGCGCCAGCAGCCAAGGCAGGGCGAGCTCTGGAAACACCATATATTTT
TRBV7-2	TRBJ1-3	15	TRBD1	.	CASSSFRGTGNTIYF	TGTGCCAGCAGCTCCTTCAGGGGGACTGGAAACACCATATATTTT
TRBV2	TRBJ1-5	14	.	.	CASSRGFNNQPQHF	TGTGCCAGCAGTCGCGGGTTTAACAATCAGCCCCAGCATTTT
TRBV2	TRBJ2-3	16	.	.	CASYGLKQGGTDTQYF	TGTGCCAGCTATGGGCTAAAACAGGGCGGCACAGATACGCAGTATTTT
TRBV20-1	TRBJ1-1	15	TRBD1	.	CSASVTGNDNTEAFF	TGCAGTGCTAGTGTGACAGGGAACGATAACACTGAAGCTTTCTTT
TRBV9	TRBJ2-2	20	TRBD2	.	CASSPPWGTSGRANTGELFF	TGTGCCAGCAGCCCACCATGGGGTACTAGCGGGAGGGCCAATACCGGGGAGCTGTTTTTT
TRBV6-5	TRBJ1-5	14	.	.	CASSSEGGRQPQHF	TGTGCCAGCAGTTCCGAGGGGGGGAGGCAGCCCCAGCATTTT
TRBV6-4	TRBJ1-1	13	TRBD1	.	CASSPQGGTEAFF	TGTGCCAGCAGCCCACAGGGGGGCACTGAAGCTTTCTTT
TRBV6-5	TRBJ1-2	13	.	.	CASSSDTREGYTF	TGTGCCAGCAGTTCCGACACTCGTGAAGGCTACACCTTC
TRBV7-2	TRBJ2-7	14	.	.	CASSEWGGGYEQYF	TGTGCCAGCAGCGAGTGGGGAGGGGGATACGAGCAGTACTTC
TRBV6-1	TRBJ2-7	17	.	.	CASSELTTGIGFYEQYF	TGTGCCAGCAGTGAACTAACCACAGGGATAGGCTTTTACGAGCAGTACTTC
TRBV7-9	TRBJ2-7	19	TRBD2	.	CASRGTSGTVLDGSYEQYF	TGTGCCAGCAGGGGGACTAGCGGGACGGTGTTAGACGGGTCCTACGAGCAGTACTTC
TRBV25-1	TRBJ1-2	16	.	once	CASSDLVGGGGYGYTF	TGTGCCAGCAGTGATCTGGTGGGCGGTGGGGGGTATGGCTACACCTTC
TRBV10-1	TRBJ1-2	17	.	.	CASSESREMVSNYGYTF	TGCGCCAGCAGTGAGTCGAGGGAAATGGTCAGTAACTATGGCTACACCTTC
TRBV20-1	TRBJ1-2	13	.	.	CSASTDTTYGYTF	TGCAGTGCTAGTACCGACACCACCTATGGCTACACCTTC
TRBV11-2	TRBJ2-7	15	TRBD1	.	CASSPRTGGAYEQYF	TGTGCCAGCAGCCCCAGGACAGGAGGCGCCTACGAGCAGTACTTC
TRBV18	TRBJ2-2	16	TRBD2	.	CASSPGVAGATGELFF	TGTGCCAGCTCACCAGGGGTAGCGGGAGCCACCGGGGAGCTGTTTTTT